Shown below are 17 T cell receptor beta chains from a single sample sequenced in a study of shared clonotypes between healthy human individuals (dated by TCRdb to the early 2020s). The library was generated by the immunoSEQ multiplex PCR assay. TCRdb obtained this table from immuneACCESS and retained in-frame rearrangements with V and J assigned. These tables miss some clones; where compared with another copy, unresolved V genes account for less than half of the shortfall, and the remainder is unexplained. Recorded for this sample are millions of clones; approximately 94% of them occurred a single time. Clones ranked in the top ten supply around 1.1% of the sample. CD8 naive samples were CD45RO-negative cells positively selected for CCR7, giving a CD45RA+CCR7+ population that excluded TemRA cells. The sequenced sample consisted of naive CD8+ T cells sorted from blood. What the cell subset or site label conveys for this sample: CD45RA+CCR7+. These receptors were collected from a man in his late teens or twenties in good health.

This chain uses TRBV2 with TRBJ2-5, with D tentatively TRBD2 (6 bases). This CDR3 has 17 residues. CDR1 and CDR2 (germline): SNHLY, FYNNEI. Trimming stripped 2 bases from V and 4 bases from J, with 20 bases between. CDR3 DNA sequence: TGTGCCAGCAGTGAATCGCATTGGAGGGGTGTGCGAGAGACCCAGTACTTC. Its translation is CASSESHWRGVRETQYF.

The gene calls are TRBV7-2 and TRBJ2-3; D is ambiguous. The V gene's germline CDR1 is SGHTA and CDR2 FQGNSA. Trimming took off 8 bases at V and 5 bases at J, with 20 bases between the two ends. The CDR3 has 15 residues. The CDR3, as DNA: TGTGCCAGCGGGGATCAGGAGCCGGTGGGAGATACGCAGTATTTT. Protein product: CASGDQEPVGDTQYF.

This chain links TRBV6-5 with TRBJ2-7; TRBD2 might be the D (5 bases). V gave up 5 bases and J gave up 3 bases, with 14 bases separating them. This CDR3 comprises 14 residues. CDR1 and CDR2 from the germline V gene are MNHEY and SVGAGI. The CDR3 protein is CASSDPGNLYEQYF. Here the CDR3 DNA reads TGTGCCAGCAGTGACCCCGGGAACCTCTACGAGCAGTACTTC.

The DNA for the CDR3 is TGTGCCAGTAGTGTATACTACTCAACTAATGAAAAACTGTTTTTT. Translating gives CASSVYYSTNEKLFF. V usage is TRBV19 and J usage is TRBJ1-4; D is unresolved. V lost 5 bases, J lost 0 bases, and 10 bases lay in between. CDR3 length: 15 residues. The germline V gene encodes CDR1 LNHDA and CDR2 SQIVND (reference sequence). Supplemented by reference TRBV19 and TRBJ1-4, the full variable domain reads DGGITQSPKYLFRKEGQNVTLSCEQNLNHDAMYWYRQDPGQGLRLIYYSQIVNDFQKGDIAEGYSVSREKKESFPLTVTSAQKNPTAFYLCASSVYYSTNEKLFFGSGTQLSVL.

The chain recombines TRBV5-4 with TRBJ2-7; the D call may be TRBD1 or TRBD2 (6 bases each). Germline V gene sequence: CDR1 SGHNT, CDR2 YYREEE (reference sequence). This CDR3 spans 15 amino acids. Trimming pared 0 bases from V and 3 bases from J, leaving 13 bases between. The CDR3 DNA sequence: TGTGCCAGCAGCTTGGGAGGAGGGACATACTACGAGCAGTACTTC. It yields the protein CASSLGGGTYYEQYF. The full variable domain, completed using reference TRBV5-4 and TRBJ2-7, is ETGVTQSPTHLIKTRGQQVTLRCSSQSGHNTVSWYQQALGQGPQFIFQYYREEENGRGNFPPRFSGLQFPNYSSELNVNALELDDSALYLCASSLGGGTYYEQYFGPGTRLTVT.

V gene TRBV7-6 combines with J gene TRBJ1-1; D remains unclear. V was cut by 5 bases and J by 2 bases, with 9 bases left in between. This CDR3 has 13 amino acids. The germline CDR1 and CDR2 sequences are SGHVS and FNYEAQ. The chain's CDR3 is CASSPNFNTEAFF. The CDR3 coding sequence is TGTGCCAGCAGCCCTAATTTTAACACTGAAGCTTTCTTT.

The J gene is TRBJ2-2, the V gene TRBV9; perhaps TRBD1 as D (5 bases). This CDR3 comprises 15 residues. V was clipped by 0 bases and J by 4 bases, with 10 bases between them. Germline V lookup: CDR1 SGDLS, CDR2 YYNGEE. Written as DNA, the CDR3 is TGTGCCAGCAGCGTAGGCACAGGCGTCACCGGGGAGCTGTTTTTT. This sequence encodes CASSVGTGVTGELFF.

The rearrangement uses TRBV5-1 and TRBJ1-1; a weak D match, TRBD1 (5 bases). This CDR3 has 12 residues. The germline V gene has CDR1 SGHRS and CDR2 YFSETQ. V dropped 4 bases and J dropped 8 bases, with 12 bases sitting between them. The CDR3 loop reads CASSPGALEAFF. Here the CDR3 DNA reads TGCGCCAGCAGCCCCGGGGCGTTAGAAGCTTTCTTT.

The V call is TRBV30, the J call TRBJ2-3; D remains unclear. Trimming shortened V by 2 bases and J by 1 base, and 13 bases separated the two germline ends. CDR1 is GTSNPN, CDR2 SVGIG, per germline (reference sequence). This CDR3 is 15 amino acids long. CDR3 amino acids: CAWSQDWLGTDTQYF. The CDR3 DNA sequence: TGTGCCTGGAGTCAGGATTGGCTGGGCACAGATACGCAGTATTTT.

The chain employs TRBV25-1 and TRBJ2-2; D is perhaps TRBD2 (5 bases). The germline gives CDR1 MGHDK, CDR2 SYGVNS. V dropped 2 bases and J dropped 4 bases, with 5 bases sitting between them. The CDR3 loop spans 13 amino acids. The CDR3 DNA reads TGTGCCAGCAGTGAAGGAGGCACCGGGGAGCTGTTTTTT. It translates to CASSEGGTGELFF. The variable domain in full, with the rest retrieved from reference TRBV25-1 and TRBJ2-2, is EADIYQTPRYLVIGTGKKITLECSQTMGHDKMYWYQQDPGMELHLIHYSYGVNSTEKGDLSSESTVSRIRTEHFPLTLESARPSHTSQYLCASSEGGTGELFFGEGSRLTVL.

This rearrangement joins TRBV7-9 to TRBJ2-5; the D is unclear. The CDR3 runs 12 residues. Trimming cost V 10 bases and J 3 bases, with 12 bases left between them. Germline CDR1 SEHNR, CDR2 FQNEAQ (reference sequence). DNA of the CDR3: TGTGCCACCCAGGTAGAGGAAGAGACCCAGTACTTC. Encoded protein: CATQVEEETQYF.

This chain connects TRBV21-1 to TRBJ2-5; the table assigns TRBD2, which was not confirmed against the DNA. TRBV21-1 counts as a pseudogene. The CDR3 loop spans 14 amino acids. The CDR3: CASSKGRLLAGVYF. The CDR3 DNA reads as TGTGCCAGCAGCAAAGGGCGACTACTCGCTGGGGTGTACTTC.

This chain uses TRBV5-1 with TRBJ2-7, with D perhaps TRBD1 or TRBD2 (5 bases each). The V gene lost 4 bases and the J gene lost 9 bases, with 29 bases spanning the gap. Germline V gene sequence: CDR1 SGHRS, CDR2 YFSETQ. This CDR3 contains 17 residues. The CDR3 is CASSLGTWDGFSDVQYF. As DNA, the CDR3 is TGCGCCAGCAGCCTTGGGACCTGGGACGGCTTTTCTGATGTGCAGTACTTC. Filled out from reference TRBV5-1 and TRBJ2-7, the complete variable domain reads KAGVTQTPRYLIKTRGQQVTLSCSPISGHRSVSWYQQTPGQGLQFLFEYFSETQRNKGNFPGRFSGRQFSNSRSEMNVSTLELGDSALYLCASSLGTWDGFSDVQYFGPGTRLTVT.

The V gene is TRBV7-6, the J gene TRBJ2-1, with TRBD2 as a possible D gene (6 bases). Germline loops: CDR1 SGHVS, CDR2 FNYEAQ. Trimming removed 1 base from V and 6 bases from J, with 13 bases in between. The CDR3 runs 15 residues. CDR3 loop: CASSLGQLAINEQFF. The CDR3 DNA sequence: TGTGCCAGCAGCTTAGGGCAACTAGCCATCAATGAGCAGTTCTTC.

The chain links TRBV5-1 to TRBJ2-6, with D possibly being TRBD1 (5 bases). This CDR3 has 16 residues. From germline, CDR1 is SGHRS and CDR2 YFSETQ. The ends were cut back, 0 bases at V and 0 bases at J, with 7 bases in the middle. In DNA form, the CDR3 reads TGCGCCAGCAGCTTGGAGGGGCACTCTGGGGCCAACGTCCTGACTTTC. Translated: CASSLEGHSGANVLTF.

V and J are TRBV29-1 and TRBJ2-7; 10 bases are a match to TRBD2. V shed 4 bases, J shed 0 bases, and the junction held 12 bases outside the gene matches. Looked up from germline, CDR1 is SQVTM and CDR2 is ANQGSEA. This CDR3 contains 17 residues. The CDR3, as DNA: TGCAGCGTTGCTGGGCTAGCGGGAGTATATTCCTCCTACGAGCAGTACTTC. It translates to CSVAGLAGVYSSYEQYF.

The chain is built from TRBV25-1 and TRBJ2-1, with TRBD2 matching 11 bases. The ends lost 4 bases at V and 10 bases at J; junction bases unmatched: 6. Germline CDR1 reads MGHDK; CDR2 reads SYGVNS. The CDR3 contains 14 residues. CDR3 amino acids: CASSGLAGGWEQFF. The CDR3 nucleotides are TGTGCCAGCAGTGGGCTAGCGGGGGGCTGGGAGCAGTTCTTC.